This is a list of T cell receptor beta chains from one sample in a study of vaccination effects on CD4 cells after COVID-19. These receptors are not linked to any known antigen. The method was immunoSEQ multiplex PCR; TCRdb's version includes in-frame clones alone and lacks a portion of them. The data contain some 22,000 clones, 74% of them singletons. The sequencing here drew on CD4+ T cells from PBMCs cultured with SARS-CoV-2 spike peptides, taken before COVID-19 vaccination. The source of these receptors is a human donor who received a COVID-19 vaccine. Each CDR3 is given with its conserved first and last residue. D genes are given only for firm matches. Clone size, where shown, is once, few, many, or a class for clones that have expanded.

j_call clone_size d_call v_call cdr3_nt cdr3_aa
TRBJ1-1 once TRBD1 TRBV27 TGTGCCAGCAGTTCGCGACAGGGGTGGCAGGCTTTCTTT CASSSRQGWQAFF
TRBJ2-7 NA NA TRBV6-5 TGTGCCAGCGGGGGGACAGTTTACGAGCAGTACTTC CASGGTVYEQYF
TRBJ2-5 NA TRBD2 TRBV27 TGTGCCAGCAGTTTATGGGGGGGACCTCAAGAGACCCAGTACTTC CASSLWGGPQETQYF
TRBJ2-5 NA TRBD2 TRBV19 TGTGCCAGTAGTGCGGGGACTAGCGGTGTGGGGACCCAGTACTTC CASSAGTSGVGTQYF
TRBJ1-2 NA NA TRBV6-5 TGTGCCAGCAGAACAGAGTCCGATGGCTACACCTTC CASRTESDGYTF
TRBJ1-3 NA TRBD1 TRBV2 TGTGCCAGCAGCGGGACAGGTAACTCTGGAAACACCATATATTTT CASSGTGNSGNTIYF
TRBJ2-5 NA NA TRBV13 TGTGCCAGCAGCCCGGGCGAATGGCACAGCCTCCAAGAGACCCAGTACTTC CASSPGEWHSLQETQYF
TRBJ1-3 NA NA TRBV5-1 TGCGCCAGCAGCTTGGGACAGCCGAGCTCTGGAAACACCATATATTTT CASSLGQPSSGNTIYF
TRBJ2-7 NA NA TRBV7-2 TGTGCCAGCAGCTACGAAGGGTTCAGCCGGCGGGACTACGAGCAGTACTTC CASSYEGFSRRDYEQYF
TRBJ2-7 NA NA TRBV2 TGTGCCAGCAGTGTGGGTCGGGGATACTACGAGCAGTACTTC CASSVGRGYYEQYF
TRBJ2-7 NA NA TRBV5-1 TGCGCCAGCAGCTTGGGGGGGGAGAATGATCGAGAGCAGTACTTC CASSLGGENDREQYF
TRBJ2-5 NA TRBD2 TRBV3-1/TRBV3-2 TGTGCCAGCAGCCTCGGGGGAGGGAACCAAGAGACCCAGTACTTC CASSLGGGNQETQYF
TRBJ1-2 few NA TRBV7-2 TGTGCCAGCAGCATTGACCGGCAATATGGCTACACCTTC CASSIDRQYGYTF
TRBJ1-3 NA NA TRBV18 TGTGCCAGCTCACCGATGATGGAACCGAGGAACCCCATATATTTT CASSPMMEPRNPIYF
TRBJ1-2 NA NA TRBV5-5 TGTGCCAGCAGCTTTTCGCAGGGCCAGGGGTATGGCTACACCTTC CASSFSQGQGYGYTF
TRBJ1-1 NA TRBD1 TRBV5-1 TGCGCCAGCAAGAGAACAGGGGGGAACACTGAAGCTTTCTTT CASKRTGGNTEAFF
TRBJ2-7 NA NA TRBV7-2 TGTGCCAGCAGCTTATCAAACTACGAGCAGTACTTC CASSLSNYEQYF
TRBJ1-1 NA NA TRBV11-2 TGTGCCAGCAGCTCCCTTATCACTGAAGCTTTCTTT CASSSLITEAFF
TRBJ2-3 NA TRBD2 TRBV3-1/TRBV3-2 TGTGCCAGCAGCCGTGGACTAGCGGCCACAGATACGCAGTATTTT CASSRGLAATDTQYF
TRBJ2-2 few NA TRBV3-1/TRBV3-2 TGTGCCAGCAGCCCCAGGCGTGGCGGGGAGCTGTTTTTT CASSPRRGGELFF
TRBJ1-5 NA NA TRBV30 TGTGCCTGGAGTGCTAATTCAGATCAGCCCCAGCATTTT CAWSANSDQPQHF
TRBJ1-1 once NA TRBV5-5 TGTGCCAGCAGCTTGCATTTCGGAGCCCTTAAGAACACTGAAGCTTTCTTT CASSLHFGALKNTEAFF
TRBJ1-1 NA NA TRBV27 TGTGCCAGCCCTATCGGAGGGAAGAACACTGAAGCTTTCTTT CASPIGGKNTEAFF
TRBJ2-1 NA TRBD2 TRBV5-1 TGCGCCAGCAGCTTGGCGGCGGGAGCATCATACAATGAGCAGTTCTTC CASSLAAGASYNEQFF
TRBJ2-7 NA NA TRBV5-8 TGTGCCAGCAGCTTGATCAACCGGGACCCCCGCACCCCTTACTTC CASSLINRDPRTPYF
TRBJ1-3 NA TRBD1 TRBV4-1 TGCGCCAGCAGCCAAGGGGACAGGCGAAACACCATATATTTT CASSQGDRRNTIYF
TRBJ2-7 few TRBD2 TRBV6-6 TGTGCCAGCAGGTGGGGACTAGCCGGCGAGCAGTACTTC CASRWGLAGEQYF
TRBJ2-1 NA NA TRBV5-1 TGCGCCAGCAGCTCTACCGGGACAAATTACAATGAGCAGTTCTTC CASSSTGTNYNEQFF
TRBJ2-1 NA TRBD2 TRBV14 TGTGCCAGCAGCCAATACTGGACTAGCGGGAGCAGTGAGCAGTTCTTC CASSQYWTSGSSEQFF
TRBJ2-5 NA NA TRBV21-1 TGTGCCAGCAGCAAACAGCACCGGGTACTTATGGGGGAGACCCAGTACTTC CASSKQHRVLMGETQYF
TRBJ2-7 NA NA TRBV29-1 TGCAGCGTTGGTGGGATCTACGAGCAGTACTTC CSVGGIYEQYF
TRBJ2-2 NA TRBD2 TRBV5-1 TGCGCCAGCAGCTTGTTCACTAGCGGGAGTTTCACCGGGGAGCTGTTTTTT CASSLFTSGSFTGELFF
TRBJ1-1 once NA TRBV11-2 TGTGCCAGCAGCTTAGGGACAGTGAACACTGAAGCTTTCTTT CASSLGTVNTEAFF
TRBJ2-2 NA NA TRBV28 TGTGCCAGCAGCCGCCTAGGCACCTCGAACACCGGGGAGCTGTTTTTT CASSRLGTSNTGELFF
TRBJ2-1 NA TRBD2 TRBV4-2 TGTGCCAGCAGCCAAGAGCCAGCGGGAGGGCCGGGTGAGCAGTTCTTC CASSQEPAGGPGEQFF
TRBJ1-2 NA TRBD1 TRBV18 TGTGCCAGCTCACCTGAACAGGGGGTCCCTGGCTACACCTTC CASSPEQGVPGYTF
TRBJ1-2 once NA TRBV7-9 TGTGCCAGCAGCTACGGGACATCGATTAACTATGGCTACACCTTC CASSYGTSINYGYTF
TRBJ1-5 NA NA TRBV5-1 TGCGCCAGCAGCTTGGTTGATCAGCCCCAGCATTTT CASSLVDQPQHF
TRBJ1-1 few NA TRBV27 TGTGCCAGCAGTTCATGGGATTATCTATCCAACACTGAAGCTTTCTTT CASSSWDYLSNTEAFF
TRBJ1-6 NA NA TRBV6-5 TGTGCCAGCAGGGATGACGGGTTCTATAATTCACCCCTCCACTTT CASRDDGFYNSPLHF
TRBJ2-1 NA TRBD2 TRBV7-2 TGTGCCAGCAGCCAGGGCGGGGGGGTCCTCACCTACAAGCAGTTCTTC CASSQGGGVLTYKQFF
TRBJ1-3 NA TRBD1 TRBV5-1 TGCGCCAGCAGCCGGAACCCGGGACAGGGTGGCTCTGGAAACACCATATATTTT CASSRNPGQGGSGNTIYF